This TCR beta chain was documented in a study of T-cell reconstitution after alpha-beta-depleted transplantation in children. Study-wide results and caveats: Newly made T cells mostly supplied T-cell counts and diversity one year after transplant. About two months after transplant, alpha-beta T cells reportedly came from several hundred expanded graft clones.

Notes on this clonotype: As yet, its antigen is unknown.

Germline CDR1 MRHNA, CDR2 SNTAGT. This CDR3 is 14 amino acids long. V was clipped by 6 bases and J by 6 bases; unmatched bases: 6. Unique molecular identifiers were incorporated into the prepared TCRbeta library. TCRdb re-called the PCR reads with MiXCR, one entry per CDR3 protein. The sample shows 500,000 to 650,000 distinct CDR3 sequences, 9.5% to 12% of them seen only once. The gene calls are TRBV6-4 and TRBJ2-1; 9 bases line up with TRBD1. The receptor comes from a female patient aged 2-10 years who had a stem cell transplant for aplastic anemia, so the T cells may come from the graft donor. The sample was PBMCs, mostly from graft donor cells, taken 180 days after TCRalphabeta/CD19-depleted stem cell transplant. Here the CDR3 reads CASRIEQGANEQFF. The CDR3 nucleotides read TGTGCCAGCAGGATTGAACAGGGGGCCAATGAGCAGTTCTTC.